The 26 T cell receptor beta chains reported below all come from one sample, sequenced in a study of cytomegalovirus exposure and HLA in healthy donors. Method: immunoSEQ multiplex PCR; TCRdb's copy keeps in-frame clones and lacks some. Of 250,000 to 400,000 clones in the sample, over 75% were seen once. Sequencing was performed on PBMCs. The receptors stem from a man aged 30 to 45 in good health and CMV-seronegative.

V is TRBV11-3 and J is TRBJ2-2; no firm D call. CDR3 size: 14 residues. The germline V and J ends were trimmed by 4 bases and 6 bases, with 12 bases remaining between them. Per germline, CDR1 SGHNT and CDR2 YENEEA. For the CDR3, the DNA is TGTGCCAGCAGCTCAACGCGGATCCCCGGGGAGCTGTTTTTT. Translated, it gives CASSSTRIPGELFF.

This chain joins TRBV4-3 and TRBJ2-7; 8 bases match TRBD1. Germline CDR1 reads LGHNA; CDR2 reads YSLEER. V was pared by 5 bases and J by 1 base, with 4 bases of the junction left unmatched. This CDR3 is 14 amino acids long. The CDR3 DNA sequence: TGCGCCAGCAGCACCCGACAGGGGTCCTACGAGCAGTACTTC. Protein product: CASSTRQGSYEQYF.

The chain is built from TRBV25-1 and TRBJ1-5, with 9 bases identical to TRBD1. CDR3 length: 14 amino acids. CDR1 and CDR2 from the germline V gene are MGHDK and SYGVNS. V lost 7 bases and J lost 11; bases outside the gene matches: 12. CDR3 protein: CASNRGPPRRSQHF. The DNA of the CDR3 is TGTGCCAGCAACAGGGGGCCGCCTCGCAGGTCCCAGCATTTT.

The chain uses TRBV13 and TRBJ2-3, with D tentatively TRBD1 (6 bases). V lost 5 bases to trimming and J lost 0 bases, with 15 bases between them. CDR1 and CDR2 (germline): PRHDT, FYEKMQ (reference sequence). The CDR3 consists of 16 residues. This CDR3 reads CASSPDQGLSTDTQYF. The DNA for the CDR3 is TGTGCCAGCAGCCCCGACCAGGGGTTAAGCACAGATACGCAGTATTTT. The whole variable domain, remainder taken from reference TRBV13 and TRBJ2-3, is AAGVIQSPRHLIKEKRETATLKCYPIPRHDTVYWYQQGPGQDPQFLISFYEKMQSDKGSIPDRFSAQQFSDYHSELNMSSLELGDSALYFCASSPDQGLSTDTQYFGPGTRLTVL.

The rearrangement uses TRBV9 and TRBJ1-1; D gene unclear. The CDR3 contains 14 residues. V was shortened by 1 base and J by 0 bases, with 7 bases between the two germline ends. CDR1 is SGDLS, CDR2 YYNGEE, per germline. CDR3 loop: CASSVQDVNTEAFF. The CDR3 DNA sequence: TGTGCCAGCAGCGTACAGGATGTGAACACTGAAGCTTTCTTT.

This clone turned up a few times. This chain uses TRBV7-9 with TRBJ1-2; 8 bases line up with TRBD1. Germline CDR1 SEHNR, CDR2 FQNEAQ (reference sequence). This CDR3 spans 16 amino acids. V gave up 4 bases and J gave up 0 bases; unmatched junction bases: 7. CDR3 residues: CASSSLTGASNYGYTF. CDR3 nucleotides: TGTGCCAGCAGCTCGTTGACAGGGGCCTCTAACTATGGCTACACCTTC.

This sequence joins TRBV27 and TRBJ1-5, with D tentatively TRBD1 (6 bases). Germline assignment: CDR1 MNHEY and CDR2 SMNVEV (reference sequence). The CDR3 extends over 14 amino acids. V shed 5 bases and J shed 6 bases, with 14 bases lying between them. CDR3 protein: CASSLNPGVQPQHF. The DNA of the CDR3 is TGTGCCAGCAGTCTAAACCCAGGGGTTCAGCCCCAGCATTTT.

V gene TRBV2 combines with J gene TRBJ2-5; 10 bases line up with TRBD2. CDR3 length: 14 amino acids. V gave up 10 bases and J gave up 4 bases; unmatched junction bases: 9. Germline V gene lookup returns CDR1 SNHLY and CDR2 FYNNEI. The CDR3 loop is CAISAAGGVETQYF. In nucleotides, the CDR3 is TGTGCCATCTCAGCAGCGGGGGGGGTAGAGACCCAGTACTTC.

The CDR3 reads CASSQLAGGTDTQYF. CDR3 sequence (DNA): TGTGCCAGCAGCCAACTAGCGGGGGGGACAGATACGCAGTATTTT. This chain links TRBV2 with TRBJ2-3; 13 bases agree with TRBD2. This CDR3 has 15 residues. The junction had 3 bases not matched to a gene; V was cut back by 6 bases and J by 3 bases. The germline gives CDR1 SNHLY, CDR2 FYNNEI.

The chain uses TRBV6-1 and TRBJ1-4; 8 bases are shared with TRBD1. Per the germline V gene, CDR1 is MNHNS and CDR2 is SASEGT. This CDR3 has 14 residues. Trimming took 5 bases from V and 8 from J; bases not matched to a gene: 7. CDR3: CASSLDRVREKLFF. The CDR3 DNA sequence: TGTGCCAGCAGTTTGGACAGGGTGAGGGAAAAACTGTTTTTT.

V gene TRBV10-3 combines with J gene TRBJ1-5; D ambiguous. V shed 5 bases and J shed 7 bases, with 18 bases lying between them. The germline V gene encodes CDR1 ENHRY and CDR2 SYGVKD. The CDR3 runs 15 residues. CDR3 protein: CAISPSGSVWQPQHF. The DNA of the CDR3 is TGTGCCATCAGTCCCTCGGGGTCGGTCTGGCAGCCCCAGCATTTT.

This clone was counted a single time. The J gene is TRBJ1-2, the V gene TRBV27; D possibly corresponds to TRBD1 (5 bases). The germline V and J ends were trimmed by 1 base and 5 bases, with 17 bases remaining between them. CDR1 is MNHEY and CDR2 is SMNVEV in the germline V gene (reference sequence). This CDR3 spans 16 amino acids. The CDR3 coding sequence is TGTGCCAGCAGTTTATTCCCCCGGGGGACCGATTATGGCTACACCTTC. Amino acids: CASSLFPRGTDYGYTF.

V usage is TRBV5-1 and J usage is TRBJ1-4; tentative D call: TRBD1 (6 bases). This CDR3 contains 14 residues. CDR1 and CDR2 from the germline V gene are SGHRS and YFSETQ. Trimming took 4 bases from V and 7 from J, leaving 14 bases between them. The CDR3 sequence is CASSIQGSREKLFF. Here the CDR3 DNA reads TGCGCCAGCAGCATACAGGGTAGTCGTGAAAAACTGTTTTTT.

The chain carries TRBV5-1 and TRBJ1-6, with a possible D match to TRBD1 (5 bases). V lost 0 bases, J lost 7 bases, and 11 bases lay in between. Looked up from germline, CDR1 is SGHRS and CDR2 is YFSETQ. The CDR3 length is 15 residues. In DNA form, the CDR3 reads TGCGCCAGCAGCTTGGAGGCCGGGGGGAATTCACCCCTCCACTTT. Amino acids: CASSLEAGGNSPLHF.

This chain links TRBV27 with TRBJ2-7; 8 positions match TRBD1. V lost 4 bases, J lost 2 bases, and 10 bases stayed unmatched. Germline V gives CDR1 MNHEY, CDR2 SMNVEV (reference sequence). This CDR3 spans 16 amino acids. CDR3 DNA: TGTGCCAGCAGTTGGACGAGGACAGGGCCAGCCTACGAGCAGTACTTC. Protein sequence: CASSWTRTGPAYEQYF.

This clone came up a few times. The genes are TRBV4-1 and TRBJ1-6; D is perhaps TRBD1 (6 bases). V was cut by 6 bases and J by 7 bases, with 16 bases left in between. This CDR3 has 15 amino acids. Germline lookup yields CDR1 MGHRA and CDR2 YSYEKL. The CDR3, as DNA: TGCGCCAGCAGTCGAACCGGGACACAGAATTCACCCCTCCACTTT. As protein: CASSRTGTQNSPLHF.

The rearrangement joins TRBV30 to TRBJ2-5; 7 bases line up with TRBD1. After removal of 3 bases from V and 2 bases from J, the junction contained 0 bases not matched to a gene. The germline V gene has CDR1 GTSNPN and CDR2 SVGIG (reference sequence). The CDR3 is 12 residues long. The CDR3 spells CAWRQGQETQYF. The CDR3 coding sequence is TGTGCCTGGAGACAGGGGCAAGAGACCCAGTACTTC.

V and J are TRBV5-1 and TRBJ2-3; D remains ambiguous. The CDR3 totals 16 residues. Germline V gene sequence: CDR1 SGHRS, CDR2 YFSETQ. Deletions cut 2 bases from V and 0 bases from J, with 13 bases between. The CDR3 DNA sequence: TGCGCCAGCAGCTTTTTGGGCAGACCCAGCACAGATACGCAGTATTTT. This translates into CASSFLGRPSTDTQYF.

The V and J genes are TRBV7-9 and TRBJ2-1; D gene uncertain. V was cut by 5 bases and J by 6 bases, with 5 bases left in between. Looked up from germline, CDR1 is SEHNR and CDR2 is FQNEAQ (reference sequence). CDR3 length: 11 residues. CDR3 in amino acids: CASSTANEQFF. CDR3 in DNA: TGTGCCAGCAGCACAGCCAATGAGCAGTTCTTC.

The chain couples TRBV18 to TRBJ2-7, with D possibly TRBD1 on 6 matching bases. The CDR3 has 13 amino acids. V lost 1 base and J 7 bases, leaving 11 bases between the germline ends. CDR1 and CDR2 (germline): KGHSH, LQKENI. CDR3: CASSPLEGGEQYF. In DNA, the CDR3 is TGTGCCAGCTCACCACTAGAAGGGGGAGAGCAGTACTTC.

CDR3 sequence reads: CASSLGLAGGNEQFF. The CDR3 bases are TGTGCCAGCAGTTTGGGACTAGCGGGGGGCAATGAGCAGTTCTTC. The V call is TRBV6-5, the J call TRBJ2-1, with 15 bases aligning to TRBD2. Germline V gene lookup returns CDR1 MNHEY and CDR2 SVGAGI. CDR3 size: 15 residues. V was pared by 4 bases and J by 6 bases, with 1 base of the junction left unmatched.

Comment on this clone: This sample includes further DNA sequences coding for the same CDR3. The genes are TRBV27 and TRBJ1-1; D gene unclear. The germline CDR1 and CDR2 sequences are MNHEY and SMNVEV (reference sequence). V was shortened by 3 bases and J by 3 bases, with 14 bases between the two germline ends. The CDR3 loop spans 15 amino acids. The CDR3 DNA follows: TGTGCCAGCAGTTTTCGAGGGAGAGAAGACACTGAAGCTTTCTTT. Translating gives CASSFRGREDTEAFF.

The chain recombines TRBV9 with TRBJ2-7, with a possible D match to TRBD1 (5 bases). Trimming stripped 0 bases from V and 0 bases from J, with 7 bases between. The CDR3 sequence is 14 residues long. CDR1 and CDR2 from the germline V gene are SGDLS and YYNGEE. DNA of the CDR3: TGTGCCAGCAGCGTAGCGGACATCTCCTACGAGCAGTACTTC. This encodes CASSVADISYEQYF.

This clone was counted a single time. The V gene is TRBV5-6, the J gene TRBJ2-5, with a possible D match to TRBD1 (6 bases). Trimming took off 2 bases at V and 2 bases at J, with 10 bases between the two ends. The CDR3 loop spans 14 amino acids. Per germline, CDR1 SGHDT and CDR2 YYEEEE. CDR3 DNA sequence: TGTGCCAGCAGCTTTGAAGGGGGTCAAGAGACCCAGTACTTC. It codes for CASSFEGGQETQYF. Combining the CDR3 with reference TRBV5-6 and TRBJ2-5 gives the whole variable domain DAGVTQSPTHLIKTRGQQVTLRCSPKSGHDTVSWYQQALGQGPQFIFQYYEEEERQRGNFPDRFSGHQFPNYSSELNVNALLLGDSALYLCASSFEGGQETQYFGPGTRLLVL.

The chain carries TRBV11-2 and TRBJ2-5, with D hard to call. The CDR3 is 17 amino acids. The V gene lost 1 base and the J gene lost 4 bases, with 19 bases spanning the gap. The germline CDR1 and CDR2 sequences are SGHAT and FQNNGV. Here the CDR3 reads CASSLGSSGKLGETQYF. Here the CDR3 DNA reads TGTGCCAGCAGCTTAGGTAGTTCAGGCAAGTTAGGAGAGACCCAGTACTTC. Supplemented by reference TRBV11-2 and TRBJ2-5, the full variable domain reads EAGVAQSPRYKIIEKRQSVAFWCNPISGHATLYWYQQILGQGPKLLIQFQNNGVVDDSQLPKDRFSAERLKGVDSTLKIQPAKLEDSAVYLCASSLGSSGKLGETQYFGPGTRLLVL.

The CDR3 is CASSTGTSISTDTQYF. In DNA, the CDR3 is TGTGCCAGTAGTACAGGGACTAGCATTTCCACAGATACGCAGTATTTT. This chain uses TRBV19 with TRBJ2-3; 9 bases agree with TRBD2. Germline V gene data show CDR1 as LNHDA and CDR2 as SQIVND (reference sequence). There are 16 residues in the CDR3. The V gene end was trimmed by 4 bases and the J gene end by 2 bases; junction bases not matched to a gene: 7.